The 18 T cell receptor beta chains below were found in one sample sequenced in a study of blood T cell dynamics during melanoma immunotherapy (dated by TCRdb to the early 2020s). What this sample's time point label stands for: pre-treatment baseline. The library was built by means of the immunoSEQ multiplex PCR assay. TCRdb limited this immuneACCESS table to in-frame rearrangements with V and J called. A share of clones is missing; checked studies link under half to unresolved V genes, and the rest is unexplained. A total of 10,000 or so clones appear in this sample, almost 85% of them only once. The ten largest account for around 15% of the sample. This specimen consisted of blood, obtained from a patient treated with checkpoint blockade. The receptors originated from a human donor with melanoma.

The J gene is TRBJ2-1, the V gene TRBV5-1; 9 nucleotides agree with TRBD2. The CDR3 sequence is 16 residues long. V lost 4 bases and J lost 7; bases outside the gene matches: 12. Germline V CDR1 and CDR2: SGHRS, YFSETQ. The CDR3 protein is CASSISAGGPENEQFF. The CDR3 coding sequence is TGCGCCAGCAGCATATCTGCGGGGGGGCCGGAGAATGAGCAGTTCTTC.

In this sample, this clone turned up a few times. This chain connects TRBV19 to TRBJ2-1, with 9 bases that match TRBD2. Germline V gene sequence: CDR1 LNHDA, CDR2 SQIVND (reference sequence). This CDR3 spans 15 amino acids. V lost 5 bases and J lost 4; bases outside the gene matches: 6. The CDR3 nucleotides are TGTGCCAGTAGTGCAACTAGCGGGTCGTACAATGAGCAGTTCTTC. Protein product: CASSATSGSYNEQFF.

This clone was seen just once. J is TRBJ1-1 and V is TRBV5-8; D gene uncertain. The CDR3 covers 14 residues. The V end lost 1 base, the J end lost 0 bases, and 7 bases lay between the germline ends. Germline loops: CDR1 SGHTS, CDR2 YDEGEE. CDR3 region: CASSLLWLNTEAFF. Written as DNA, the CDR3 is TGTGCCAGCAGCTTGTTATGGTTGAACACTGAAGCTTTCTTT.

The chain carries TRBV7-2 and TRBJ1-2; D is unresolved. Germline CDR1 and CDR2: SGHTA and FQGNSA. V lost 1 base and J lost 4, with 13 bases in between. The CDR3 is 15 residues long. CDR3: CASSLDKSGFYGYTF. CDR3 DNA: TGTGCCAGCAGCTTAGATAAGAGCGGATTCTATGGCTACACCTTC.

This chain uses TRBV9 with TRBJ2-1; 7 bases are shared with TRBD2. The CDR3 runs 14 residues. Germline CDR1 is SGDLS and CDR2 is YYNGEE. After removal of 0 bases from V and 7 bases from J, the junction contained 4 bases not matched to a gene. The CDR3 loop reads CASSVEGRVNEQFF. In DNA form, the CDR3 reads TGTGCCAGCAGCGTAGAGGGGAGGGTAAATGAGCAGTTCTTC.

The CDR3 DNA is TGCGCCAGCAGCTTGGGAGATGTGGGGCGGGGGCCCTCCAAAAACATTCAGTACTTC. Translating gives CASSLGDVGRGPSKNIQYF. The V gene is TRBV5-1, the J gene TRBJ2-4; the D gene is possibly TRBD2 (7 bases). Trimming removed 0 bases from V and 2 bases from J, with 21 bases in between. The CDR3 runs to 19 residues. Per germline, CDR1 SGHRS and CDR2 YFSETQ.

This chain connects TRBV7-3 to TRBJ1-2; 11 nucleotides match TRBD1. Germline V lookup: CDR1 SGHTA, CDR2 FQGTGA. The CDR3 has 19 residues. After removal of 2 bases from V and 4 bases from J, the junction contained 15 bases not matched to a gene. The CDR3 DNA sequence: TGTGCCAGCAGCTTATTACCCCGGACAGGGGGCGTACCGGGCTATGGCTACACCTTC. It is translated as CASSLLPRTGGVPGYGYTF.

The CDR3 nucleotides are TGTGCCAGCAGTTGGGACAACACAGATACGCAGTATTTT. It is translated as CASSWDNTDTQYF. V is TRBV2 and J is TRBJ2-3; D may be TRBD1 (6 bases). The CDR3 runs to 13 residues. Trimming took 5 bases from V and 2 from J, leaving 8 bases between them. Germline CDR1 and CDR2: SNHLY and FYNNEI.

The genes are TRBV10-2 and TRBJ1-1; no reliable D call. Trimming shortened V by 6 bases and J by 4 bases, and 12 bases separated the two germline ends. Looked up from germline, CDR1 is WSHSY and CDR2 is SAAADI. The CDR3 totals 13 residues. The CDR3 coding sequence is TGCGCCAGCAGGGCCAGGCTAACCACTGAAGCTTTCTTT. Translation gives CASRARLTTEAFF.

This chain uses TRBV28 with TRBJ2-7; 8 nucleotides align to TRBD1. Unmatched junction bases numbered 4, after V lost 8 bases and J lost 1 base. CDR3 size: 13 residues. Germline assignment: CDR1 MDHEN and CDR2 SYDVKM. The CDR3 DNA reads TGTGCCAGCTGGCGGGACAGGTCCTACGAGCAGTACTTC. Protein: CASWRDRSYEQYF.

The chain employs TRBV5-6 and TRBJ1-4; 10 nucleotides align to TRBD1. J was trimmed by 8 bases and V by 4 bases; bases with no gene match: 11. CDR3 size: 16 residues. CDR1 and CDR2 from the germline V gene are SGHDT and YYEEEE. CDR3 DNA sequence: TGTGCCAGCAGCCAAGAGACCGGGACAGGGGACGAAAAACTGTTTTTT. Protein sequence: CASSQETGTGDEKLFF.

The chain combines TRBV4-2 with TRBJ1-2, with 7 nucleotides matching TRBD1. The germline CDR1 and CDR2 sequences are LGHNA and YNFKEQ. The CDR3 consists of 15 residues. Trimming at V came to 5 bases and at J to 1 base, leaving 7 bases not matched to a gene. CDR3 nucleotides: TGTGCCAGCAGCGAGACCGGGACAGTTAACTATGGCTACACCTTC. This translates into CASSETGTVNYGYTF.

The V call is TRBV19, the J call TRBJ2-3; D is perhaps TRBD1 or TRBD2 (5 bases each). Germline CDR1 reads LNHDA; CDR2 reads SQIVND (reference sequence). The ends were cut back, 3 bases at V and 6 bases at J, with 13 bases in the middle. The CDR3 runs to 14 residues. CDR3 in amino acids: CASSMRVGTDTQYF. The CDR3 DNA reads TGTGCCAGTAGTATGAGGGTGGGGACGGATACGCAGTATTTT.

The V gene is TRBV14, the J gene TRBJ2-6; D not certain. The CDR3 covers 18 residues. Germline V gene lookup returns CDR1 SGHDN and CDR2 FVKESK. V was pared by 0 bases and J by 4 bases, with 16 bases between. The CDR3 here is CASSQEAWAAWGANVLTF. Here the CDR3 DNA reads TGTGCCAGCAGCCAAGAGGCCTGGGCAGCATGGGGGGCCAACGTCCTGACTTTC.

The CDR3 loop is CASSRGVQGRETQYF. The CDR3 nucleotides are TGCGCCAGCAGCCGGGGGGTACAGGGAAGGGAGACCCAGTACTTC. The chain links TRBV5-1 to TRBJ2-5; D possibly corresponds to TRBD2 (7 bases). Germline V gene sequence: CDR1 SGHRS, CDR2 YFSETQ. This CDR3 region has 15 residues. V was trimmed by 4 bases and J by 5 bases, leaving 18 bases between them.

This chain connects TRBV11-2 to TRBJ2-7; D gene ambiguous. The CDR3 covers 14 residues. Germline CDR1 SGHAT, CDR2 FQNNGV. Trimming removed 1 base from V and 2 bases from J, with 9 bases in between. CDR3 protein: CASSLAAKTYEQYF. The CDR3 DNA reads as TGTGCCAGCAGCTTAGCGGCCAAAACCTACGAGCAGTACTTC. The variable domain in full, completed from reference TRBV11-2 and TRBJ2-7, reads EAGVAQSPRYKIIEKRQSVAFWCNPISGHATLYWYQQILGQGPKLLIQFQNNGVVDDSQLPKDRFSAERLKGVDSTLKIQPAKLEDSAVYLCASSLAAKTYEQYFGPGTRLTVT.

This clone was found a few times. This sequence joins TRBV29-1 and TRBJ1-5; 11 nucleotides agree with TRBD1. The V segment lost 7 bases and the J segment 7 bases; nucleotides outside the gene matches: 6. This CDR3 spans 13 amino acids. CDR1 and CDR2 (germline): SQVTM, ANQGSEA. Here the CDR3 reads CSAGQGDGQPQHF. The DNA of the CDR3 is TGCAGCGCGGGACAGGGGGACGGCCAGCCCCAGCATTTT.

The chain links TRBV5-1 to TRBJ1-2; D uncertain. CDR1 and CDR2 from the germline V gene are SGHRS and YFSETQ. Between the trimmed V and J ends, which lost 0 bases and 8 bases, there was a span of 8 bases. The CDR3 covers 12 residues. The DNA of the CDR3 is TGCGCCAGCAGCTTGGCAGGCTGGGGCTACACCTTC. This encodes CASSLAGWGYTF.